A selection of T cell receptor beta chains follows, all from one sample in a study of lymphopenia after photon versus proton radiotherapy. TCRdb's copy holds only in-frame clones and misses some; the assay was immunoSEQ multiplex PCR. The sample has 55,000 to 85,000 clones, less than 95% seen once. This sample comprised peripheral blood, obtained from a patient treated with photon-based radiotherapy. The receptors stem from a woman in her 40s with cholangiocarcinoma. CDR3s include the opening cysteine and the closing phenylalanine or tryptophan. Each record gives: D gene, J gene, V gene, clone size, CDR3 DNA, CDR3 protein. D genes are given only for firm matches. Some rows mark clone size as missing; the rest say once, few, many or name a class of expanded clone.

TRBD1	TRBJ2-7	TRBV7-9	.	TGTGCCATCACACAGGGGTACGAGCAGTACTTC	CAITQGYEQYF
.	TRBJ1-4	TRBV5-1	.	TGCGCCAGCAGCTTCAGGGCCATGGCTAATGAAAAACTGTTTTTT	CASSFRAMANEKLFF
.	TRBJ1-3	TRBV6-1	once	TGTGCCAGCACCCAAGATCTATTCTCTGGAAACACCATATATTTT	CASTQDLFSGNTIYF
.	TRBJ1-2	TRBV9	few	TGTGCCAGCAGGGATATCGGGAACTATGGCTACACCTTC	CASRDIGNYGYTF
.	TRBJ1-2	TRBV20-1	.	TGCAGTGCTCAAGCCTATGGCTACACCTTC	CSAQAYGYTF
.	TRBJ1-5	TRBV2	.	TGTGCCAGCAGTGTCCAGGGAATTAGCAATCAGCCCCAGCATTTT	CASSVQGISNQPQHF
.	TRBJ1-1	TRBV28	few	TGTGCCACCCAGTACCAGAACACTGAAGCTTTCTTT	CATQYQNTEAFF
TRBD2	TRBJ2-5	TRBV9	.	TGTGCCAGCAGCGTAGGGGAGGGGACGAGGGAGACCCAGTACTTC	CASSVGEGTRETQYF
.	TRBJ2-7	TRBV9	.	TGTGCCAGCAGCGTAGAGAACCGGCCCTACGAGCAGTACTTC	CASSVENRPYEQYF
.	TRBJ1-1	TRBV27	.	TGTGCCAGCAGTGTAGATACAAACACTGAAGCTTTCTTT	CASSVDTNTEAFF
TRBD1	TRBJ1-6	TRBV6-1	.	TGTGCCAGCAGCGGACAGGGAGTTAGTTCACCCCTCCACTTT	CASSGQGVSSPLHF
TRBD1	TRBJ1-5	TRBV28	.	TGTGCCAGCAGCCTCGACAGGGTCCCCAATCAGCCCCAGCATTTT	CASSLDRVPNQPQHF
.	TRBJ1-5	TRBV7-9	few	TGTGCCAGCAGCTTAGATTGGGGCAATCAGCCCCAGCATTTT	CASSLDWGNQPQHF
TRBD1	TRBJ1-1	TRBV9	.	TGTGCCAGCAGCGCACAGGGGGTGACTGAAGCTTTCTTT	CASSAQGVTEAFF
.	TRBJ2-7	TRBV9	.	TGTGCCAGCAGCGTAGAAGATGCCTACAGAGAGCAGTACTTC	CASSVEDAYREQYF
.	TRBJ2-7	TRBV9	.	TGTGCCAGCAGCCTCGTAGAGGAGACCTACGAGCAGTACTTC	CASSLVEETYEQYF
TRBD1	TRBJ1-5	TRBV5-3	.	TGTGCCAGAAGCTCGGGACAGGCCCCGAGGAATCAGCCCCAGCATTTT	CARSSGQAPRNQPQHF
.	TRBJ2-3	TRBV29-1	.	TGCAGCGTTTATCGTCCTGGGGATACGCAGTATTTT	CSVYRPGDTQYF
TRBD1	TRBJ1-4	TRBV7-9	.	TGTGCCAGCAGTCATCCGGTGGGACAGGGTGCTGAAAAACTGTTTTTT	CASSHPVGQGAEKLFF
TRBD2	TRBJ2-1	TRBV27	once	TGTGCCAGCAGTTTATCGAACACACGACTAGCGGGGGACCGGGATGAGCAGTTCTTC	CASSLSNTRLAGDRDEQFF
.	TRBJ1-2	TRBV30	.	TGTGCCTGTAGATACAATCCCTACTATGGCTACACCTTC	CACRYNPYYGYTF
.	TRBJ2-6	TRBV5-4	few	TGTGCCAGCAGCTTGGCCCGCTCTGGGGCCAACGTCCTGACTTTC	CASSLARSGANVLTF
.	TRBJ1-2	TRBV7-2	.	TGTGCCAGCAGCTTAGATAGTAAAAGAGACTATGGCTACACCTTC	CASSLDSKRDYGYTF
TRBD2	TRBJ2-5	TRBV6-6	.	TGTGCCAGCCTGCAGACTAGCGGGGTCAAAGAGACCCAGTACTTC	CASLQTSGVKETQYF
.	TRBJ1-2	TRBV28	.	TGTGCCACCGGCAGGGACGTAGGCTATGGCTACACCTTC	CATGRDVGYGYTF
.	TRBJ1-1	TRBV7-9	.	TGTGCCAGCAGCCCATCGGAAGGAAACACTGAAGCTTTCTTT	CASSPSEGNTEAFF
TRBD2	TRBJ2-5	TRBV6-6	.	TGTGCCAGCAGTGAGCGGGGCGAGACCCAGTACTTC	CASSERGETQYF
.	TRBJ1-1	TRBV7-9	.	TGTGCCAGCAGCTCCCGTTTGAACACTGAAGCTTTCTTT	CASSSRLNTEAFF
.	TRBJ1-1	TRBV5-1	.	TGCGCCAGCAGCTTGGGTGTCGGGCAATGGACTGAAGCTTTCTTT	CASSLGVGQWTEAFF
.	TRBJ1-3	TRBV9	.	TGTGCCAGCAGCGTAGGTCCGGGTTCCGAAGTCTCTGGAAACACCATATATTTT	CASSVGPGSEVSGNTIYF
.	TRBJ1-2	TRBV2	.	TGTGCCAGCAGCCTTCAGGGGTTTGGTGGCTACACCTTC	CASSLQGFGGYTF
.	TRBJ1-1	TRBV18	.	TGTGCCAGCTCACCCCCCCTCCCCACTGAAGCTTTCTTT	CASSPPLPTEAFF
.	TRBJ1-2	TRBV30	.	TGTGCCTACTCGACCCACTCCGGGGGCGAACATGGCTACACCTTC	CAYSTHSGGEHGYTF
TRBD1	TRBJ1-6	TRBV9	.	TGTGCCAGCAGCGTAGATGGGACAGATAATTCACCCCTCCACTTT	CASSVDGTDNSPLHF
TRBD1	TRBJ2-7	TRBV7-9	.	TGTGCCAGCAGCTTAGTTGGACAGGGACGGACCTACGAGCAGTACTTC	CASSLVGQGRTYEQYF
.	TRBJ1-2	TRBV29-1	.	TGCAGCGTTAATACCGGGACAAACTTTAACTATGGCTACACCTTC	CSVNTGTNFNYGYTF
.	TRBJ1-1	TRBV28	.	TGTGCCAGCAGTCAACCCCTTGAAGCTTTCTTT	CASSQPLEAFF
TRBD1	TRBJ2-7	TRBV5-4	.	TGTGCCAGCAGCCCTTCGGGCACAGGGGTGGACGAGCAGTACTTC	CASSPSGTGVDEQYF
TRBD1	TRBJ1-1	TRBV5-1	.	TGCGCCAGCAGCTTAAGTGGGACAGGGGTGAGTGAAGCTTTCTTT	CASSLSGTGVSEAFF
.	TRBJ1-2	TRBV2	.	TGTGCCAGCAGTTTAGACTCGTTGAAGGGCTATGGCTACACCTTC	CASSLDSLKGYGYTF
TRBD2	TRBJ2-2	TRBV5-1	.	TGCGCCAGCAGCTTGGATCTAGCGGGTGTCTCCGGGGAGCTGTTTTTT	CASSLDLAGVSGELFF
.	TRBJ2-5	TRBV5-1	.	TGCGCCAGCAGCTTGAAGGGGCCCCAAGAGACCCAGTACTTC	CASSLKGPQETQYF
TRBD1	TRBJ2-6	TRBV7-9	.	TGTGCCAGCAGCTTAGCTACAGGGGTTGGGGCCAACGTCCTGACTTTC	CASSLATGVGANVLTF
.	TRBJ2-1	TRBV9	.	TGTGCCAGCAGCTCGTTGGGTAGTGAGCAGTTCTTC	CASSSLGSEQFF
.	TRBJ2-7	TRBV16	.	TGTGCCAGCAGCCCAATTAGGGCCTCCTCGACCTACGAGCAGTACTTC	CASSPIRASSTYEQYF
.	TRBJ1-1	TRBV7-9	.	TGTGCCAGCAGCTTAGCAGGCTGGGGTGAAGCTTTCTTT	CASSLAGWGEAFF
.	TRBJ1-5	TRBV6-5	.	TGTGCCAGCAGTTCCGCCGGACGAAATCAGCCCCAGCATTTT	CASSSAGRNQPQHF
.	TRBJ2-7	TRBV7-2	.	TGTGCCAGCAGCTTAGTATTCGGGGGTTTGAGCGAGCAGTACTTC	CASSLVFGGLSEQYF
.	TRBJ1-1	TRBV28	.	TGTGCCAGCAATCGGGGGTTGAACACTGAAGCTTTCTTT	CASNRGLNTEAFF
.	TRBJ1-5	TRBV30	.	TGTGCCTGGAGTGGTCGGGTAGGACAGCCCCAGCATTTT	CAWSGRVGQPQHF
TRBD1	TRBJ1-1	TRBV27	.	TGTGCCAGCAGTGGGACAGGTAGGGGTGAAGCTTTCTTT	CASSGTGRGEAFF
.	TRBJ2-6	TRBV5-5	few	TGTGCCAGCAGCTTGGAGGGCCCCTCAACAACCTCTGGGGCCAACGTCCTGACTTTC	CASSLEGPSTTSGANVLTF